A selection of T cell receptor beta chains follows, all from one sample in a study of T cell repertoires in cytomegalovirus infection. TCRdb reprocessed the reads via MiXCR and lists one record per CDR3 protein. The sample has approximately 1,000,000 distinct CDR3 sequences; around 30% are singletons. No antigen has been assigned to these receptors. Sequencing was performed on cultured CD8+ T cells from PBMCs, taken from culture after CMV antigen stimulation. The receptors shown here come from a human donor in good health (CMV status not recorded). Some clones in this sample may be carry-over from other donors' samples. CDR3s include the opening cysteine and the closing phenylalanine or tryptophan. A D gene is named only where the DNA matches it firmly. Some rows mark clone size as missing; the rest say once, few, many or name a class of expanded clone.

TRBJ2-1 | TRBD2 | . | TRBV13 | TGTGCCAGCAGCTCTAGCGGGGCAAATTACAATGAGCAGTTCTTC | CASSSSGANYNEQFF
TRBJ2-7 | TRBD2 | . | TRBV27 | TGTGCCAGCAGTAAGATACCCGGGAGGGCTGTAGCGGGGGGGAAATACGAGCAGTACTTC | CASSKIPGRAVAGGKYEQYF
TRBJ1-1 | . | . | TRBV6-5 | TGTGCCAGCAGTTACACCGAGGGGGACACTGAAGCTTTCTTT | CASSYTEGDTEAFF
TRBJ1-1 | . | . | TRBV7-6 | TGTGCCAGCAGCTTAGCTCAGGGGAAGGGCAACACTGAAGCTTTCTTT | CASSLAQGKGNTEAFF
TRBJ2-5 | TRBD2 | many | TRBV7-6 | TGTGCCAGCAGCTTTCTAGCGGGGGTTCCAGAGACCCAGTACTTC | CASSFLAGVPETQYF
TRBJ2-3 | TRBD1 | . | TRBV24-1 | TGTGCCACCAGTGAATCGGACAGGGGACCAGATACGCAGTATTTT | CATSESDRGPDTQYF
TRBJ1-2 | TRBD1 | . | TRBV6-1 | TGTGCCAGCAGTCTGACAGGGTGGTATGGCTACACCTTC | CASSLTGWYGYTF
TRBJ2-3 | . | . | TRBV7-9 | TGTGCCAGCAGCCGAAGAGGGGCTGGCACAGATACGCAGTATTTT | CASSRRGAGTDTQYF
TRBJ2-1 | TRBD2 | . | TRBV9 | TGTGCCAGCAGCGTAGGTAGCGGGGCTCTCAATGAGCAGTTCTTC | CASSVGSGALNEQFF
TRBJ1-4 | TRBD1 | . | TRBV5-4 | TGTGCCAGCAGCTCTGCACCTCGACAGGGAGGGATTGAAAAACTGTTTTTT | CASSSAPRQGGIEKLFF
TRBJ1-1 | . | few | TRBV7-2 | TGTGCCAGCAGCGACAGACTGCGAGGCCTTGCTGAAGCTTTCTTT | CASSDRLRGLAEAFF
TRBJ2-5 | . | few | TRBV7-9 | TGTGCCAGCAGACTGGGGGGGGCTAAGGAGACCCAGTACTTC | CASRLGGAKETQYF
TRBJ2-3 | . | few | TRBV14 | TGTGCCAGCAGCCAAGACCGGACAACCACAGATACGCAGTATTTT | CASSQDRTTTDTQYF
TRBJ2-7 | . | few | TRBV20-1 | TGCAGTGCTAGCGATGGGGGCTTCAACTACGAGCAGTACTTC | CSASDGGFNYEQYF
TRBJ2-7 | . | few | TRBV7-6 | TGTGCCAGCAGCTCCGGTGGGGACGGCTACGAGCAGTACTTC | CASSSGGDGYEQYF
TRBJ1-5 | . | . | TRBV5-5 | TGTGCCAGCAGTCTTACAGCGAACAGGGATCAGCCCCAGCATTTT | CASSLTANRDQPQHF
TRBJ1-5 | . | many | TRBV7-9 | TGTGCCAGCAGCTTTGCCTCCAGGGAACGAAGCAATCAGCCCCAGCATTTT | CASSFASRERSNQPQHF
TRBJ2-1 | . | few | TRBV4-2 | TGTGCCAGCAGCCCTCTCGGGACGGCGTCGTGGGATGAGCAGTTCTTC | CASSPLGTASWDEQFF
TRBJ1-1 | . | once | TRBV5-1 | TGCGCCAGCAGCCCTGACCGGCGCGGGCACCTCGAAGCTTTCTTT | CASSPDRRGHLEAFF
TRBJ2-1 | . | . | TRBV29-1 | TGCAGCGTTGTCTCATTCGAGGAGGGGGCATACAATGAGCAGTTCTTC | CSVVSFEEGAYNEQFF
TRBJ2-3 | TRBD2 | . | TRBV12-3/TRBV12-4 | TGTGCCAGCAGCCCCAGCGGGGGGCAGGCAGATACGCAGTATTTT | CASSPSGGQADTQYF
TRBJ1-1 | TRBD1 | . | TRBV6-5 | TGTGCCAGCAGTTACTCGGGGTCAGGGGGGGAAGCTTTCTTT | CASSYSGSGGEAFF
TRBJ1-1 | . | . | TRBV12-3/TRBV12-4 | TGTGCCAGCAGTTCCTGGTCGGGGACGCCGAACACTGAAGCTTTCTTT | CASSSWSGTPNTEAFF
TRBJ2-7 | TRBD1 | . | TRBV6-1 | TGTGCCAGCAGTGAAGAGGACAGGAGGCCCTACGAGCAGTACTTC | CASSEEDRRPYEQYF
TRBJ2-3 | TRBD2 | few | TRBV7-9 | TGTGCCAGCAGCTCCCGGGGGGGAAACACAGATACGCAGTATTTT | CASSSRGGNTDTQYF
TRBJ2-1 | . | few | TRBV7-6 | TGTGCCAGCAGCTTAGCAGAAGCCAGGCCACCCTACAATGAGCAGTTCTTC | CASSLAEARPPYNEQFF
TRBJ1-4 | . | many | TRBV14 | TGTGCCAGCAGCCAAGATCGGGTAAAACTGTTTTTT | CASSQDRVKLFF
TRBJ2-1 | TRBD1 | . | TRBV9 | TGTGCCAGCAGCGTTTACAGGGGTCCCGGGTACAATGAGCAGTTCTTC | CASSVYRGPGYNEQFF